This T cell receptor (beta chain) was retrieved from a study of blood T cell repertoires in COVID-19. Study-level background: Whether acute or convalescent, the COVID-19 samples came from the United States, Italy and Spain. PBMCs, B-cell-depleted T cells, or T cells provided the cDNA or gDNA that made up the material.

In the original analysis: Researchers report that nucleated cell counts were estimated from reference gene primer amplification. Assay: immunoSEQ multiplex PCR; the TCRdb copy retains only in-frame clones and omits some. V and J calls and clone size follow that table, whereas D and trimming were derived from the DNA. The sample lists around 130,000 clones, about 80% occurring once. The V gene end was trimmed by 4 bases and the J gene end by 4 bases; junction bases not matched to a gene: 7. Germline V gives CDR1 LGHDT, CDR2 YNNKEL (reference sequence). The CDR3 covers 15 residues. The rearrangement uses TRBV3-1 (or the pseudogene TRBV3-2) and TRBJ2-7, with TRBD2 matching over 10 bases. The sample comprised peripheral blood. This TCR was sampled from a human donor in a cohort sampled during active COVID-19. The CDR3 bases are TGTGCCAGCAGCCCGCCTAGCGGGGGAGGGTACGAGCAGTACTTC. The encoded protein is CASSPPSGGGYEQYF.